This TCR beta chain emerged from a study of breast tumors, draining lymph nodes, adjacent tissues. From the multiplex PCR reads, TCRdb called clonotypes with MiXCR, one entry per CDR3 protein. The data show fewer than 30,000 distinct CDR3 sequences, 68% seen once. Study observations and caveats: Findings are consistent with lymph node origin and intratumoral expansion of most tumor T cells. Compared with lymph nodes, tumors were less diverse; compared with nontumor tissue, more. Tumor and nontumor repertoires were significantly more similar in luminal-like than in basal-like breast cancer. Tumor T cell lymph node origin was a supported hypothesis, not proven.

V was trimmed by 0 bases and J by 7 bases, leaving 8 bases between them. Germline-derived CDR1 and CDR2 are SGHRS and YFSETQ. The CDR3 sequence is 13 residues long. With regard to this clonotype: Its antigen is unidentified.

The sequenced sample consisted of tumor-adjacent breast tissue. This clonotype originated in a female donor with breast cancer. Some clones in this sample may be carry-over from other donors' samples. V gene TRBV5-1 combines with J gene TRBJ1-5; D may be TRBD1 (5 bases). The CDR3 DNA follows: TGCGCCAGCAGCTTGGAAGGGGTACAGCCCCAGCATTTT. Protein sequence: CASSLEGVQPQHF.